Presented here are 26 T cell receptor beta chains from one specimen sequenced in a study of response to subunit inactivated influenza vaccine. TCRdb reprocessed the RT-PCR reads via MiXCR and lists one record per CDR3 protein. The sample gives 400,000 to 650,000 distinct CDR3 sequences, 6.5% to 8% of which show up once; less than 15% is in the top ten. Sequenced here: PBMCs from blood, sampled around 25 months after vaccination. The origin of the receptors is a man between 50 and 70 years old who received an inactivated influenza vaccine.

This clonotype came up a few times. The chain is built from TRBV20-1 and TRBJ2-1, with D tentatively TRBD2 (5 bases). V lost 5 bases, J lost 0 bases, and 8 bases lay in between. The CDR3 spans 13 residues. Germline assignment: CDR1 DFQATT and CDR2 SNEGSKA (reference sequence). CDR3 nucleotides: TGCAGTGCTTGGACTCGCTCCTACAATGAGCAGTTCTTC. The encoded protein is CSAWTRSYNEQFF.

This clonotype was counted only a few times. The rearrangement joins TRBV6-5 to TRBJ2-7, with 10 bases aligning to TRBD1. V lost 2 bases, J lost 3 bases, and 7 bases stayed unmatched. Germline assignment: CDR1 MNHEY and CDR2 SVGAGI. The CDR3 spans 16 residues. The CDR3 is CASSYSGGQGVYEQYF. CDR3 sequence (DNA): TGTGCCAGCAGTTACAGCGGAGGACAGGGGGTCTACGAGCAGTACTTC.

The rearrangement links TRBV6-2 or TRBV6-3 to TRBJ2-3; a weak D match, TRBD2 (5 bases). The ends were cut back, 6 bases at V and 5 bases at J, with 15 bases in the middle. This CDR3 has 14 residues. Germline V lookup: CDR1 MNHEY, CDR2 SVGEGT. The chain's CDR3 is CASSPRLIGDTQYF. Written as DNA, the CDR3 is TGTGCCAGCAGCCCCCGACTAATTGGAGATACGCAGTATTTT.

This clonotype was detected a few times. This chain joins TRBV10-3 and TRBJ2-7, with TRBD1 matching 11 bases. The germline CDR1 and CDR2 sequences are ENHRY and SYGVKD. The trim removed 4 bases at V and 3 bases at J, leaving 8 bases unmatched. This CDR3 is 16 amino acids long. Written as DNA, the CDR3 is TGTGCCATCAGTGCTTCCCCGGGACAGGGGGGCTACGAGCAGTACTTC. As protein: CAISASPGQGGYEQYF.

In its sample, this clonotype was seen many times. The rearrangement uses TRBV15 and TRBJ2-1; the match to TRBD2 covers 8 bases. V lost 3 bases, J lost 7 bases, and 8 bases stayed unmatched. The CDR3 is 15 residues long. CDR1 and CDR2 (germline): LNHNV, YYDKDF (reference sequence). In DNA, the CDR3 is TGTGCCACCAGCAGGGCCAGCGGGAGAGATAATGAGCAGTTCTTC. This translates into CATSRASGRDNEQFF.

This clonotype was recorded a few times. The chain employs TRBV20-1 and TRBJ2-1; no definite D call. The V gene lost 4 bases and the J gene lost 6 bases, with 4 bases spanning the gap. Germline V gene data show CDR1 as DFQATT and CDR2 as SNEGSKA (reference sequence). The CDR3 runs 10 residues. CDR3 residues: CSAKVNEQFF. The DNA for the CDR3 is TGCAGTGCTAAGGTCAATGAGCAGTTCTTC.

Many counts were recorded for this clonotype. The chain joins TRBV5-1 to TRBJ2-6; D gene unclear. V lost 0 bases to trimming and J lost 2 bases, with 6 bases between them. CDR3 length: 15 amino acids. CDR1 and CDR2 from the germline V gene are SGHRS and YFSETQ. Here the CDR3 reads CASSLARTGANVLTF. The CDR3 DNA reads TGCGCCAGCAGCTTGGCTCGAACTGGGGCCAACGTCCTGACTTTC.

This clonotype has more than one count but fewer than ten. This chain connects TRBV4-1 to TRBJ1-2, with TRBD1 matching 9 bases. Germline lookup yields CDR1 MGHRA and CDR2 YSYEKL. V shed 6 bases, J shed 3 bases, and the junction held 8 bases outside the gene matches. The CDR3 covers 15 residues. For the CDR3, the DNA is TGCGCCAGCAGACAAACTAGGACAGGGGACTATGGCTACACCTTC. This encodes CASRQTRTGDYGYTF.

This sequence joins TRBV5-5 and TRBJ1-2; D is possibly TRBD1 (5 bases). V was pared by 1 base and J by 4 bases, with 20 bases between. This CDR3 region has 17 residues. Germline CDR1 is SGHKS and CDR2 is YYEKEE (reference sequence). CDR3 in DNA: TGTGCCAGCAGCTTGTCCAAGGTTAAAGGGGCAGGCTATGGCTACACCTTC. Residues: CASSLSKVKGAGYGYTF.

This clonotype was counted a few times. The rearrangement links TRBV4-2 to TRBJ2-7; 7 bases align to TRBD2. Germline loops: CDR1 LGHNA, CDR2 YNFKEQ. After removal of 1 base from V and 3 bases from J, the junction contained 6 bases not matched to a gene. The CDR3 consists of 15 residues. DNA for the CDR3: TGTGCCAGCAGCCAAGCCGGGGCTAGCGGCTACGAGCAGTACTTC. This codes for CASSQAGASGYEQYF.

This clonotype was seen once. V usage is TRBV18 and J usage is TRBJ2-1, with 10 bases fitting TRBD2. Germline values: CDR1 KGHSH, CDR2 LQKENI. The J segment lost 3 bases and the V segment lost 1 base, leaving 9 bases of the junction unmatched. There are 18 residues in the CDR3. DNA for the CDR3: TGTGCCAGCTCACCACGTCCTAGCGGGAGAATCGGCTACAATGAGCAGTTCTTC. This encodes CASSPRPSGRIGYNEQFF.

This clonotype was counted a few times. The chain recombines TRBV20-1 with TRBJ2-3, with 9 positions matching TRBD1. CDR3 length equals 13 residues. Losses at the gene ends were 5 bases for V and 7 bases for J; bases not matched to a gene: 7. CDR1 and CDR2 (germline): DFQATT, SNEGSKA (reference sequence). The CDR3 sequence: CSAGDRVQYTQYF. The CDR3 nucleotides read TGCAGTGCTGGGGACAGGGTTCAGTATACGCAGTATTTT.

This clonotype was seen repeatedly, ten times or more. The chain links TRBV5-1 to TRBJ2-3, with TRBD2 identical over 8 bases. Germline V CDR1 and CDR2: SGHRS, YFSETQ. J was trimmed by 4 bases and V by 4 bases; bases with no gene match: 8. The length of the CDR3 is 15 residues. Here the CDR3 reads CASSPGAGVADTQYF. In DNA, the CDR3 is TGCGCCAGCAGCCCCGGAGCGGGGGTGGCAGATACGCAGTATTTT.

The J gene is TRBJ2-2, the V gene TRBV20-1; possibly TRBD2 for D (6 bases). This CDR3 region has 13 residues. Germline-derived CDR1 and CDR2 are DFQATT and SNEGSKA (reference sequence). V dropped 3 bases and J dropped 5 bases, with 10 bases sitting between them. The CDR3 loop reads CSASKGGTGELFF. The CDR3 nucleotides are TGCAGTGCTAGCAAAGGAGGGACCGGGGAGCTGTTTTTT.

This clonotype has a handful of counts. The chain couples TRBV9 to TRBJ2-3, with D maybe TRBD1 (6 bases). The CDR3 covers 16 residues. Germline V lookup: CDR1 SGDLS, CDR2 YYNGEE. V was cut by 0 bases and J by 3 bases, with 14 bases left in between. The CDR3 loop reads CASSVETGLTTDTQYF. CDR3 in DNA: TGTGCCAGCAGCGTAGAAACAGGGCTTACTACAGATACGCAGTATTTT.

The rearrangement links TRBV6-1 to TRBJ2-1; D is undetermined. CDR3 size: 11 residues. The V gene's germline CDR1 is MNHNS and CDR2 SASEGT. With 5 bases removed from V and 9 bases from J, the gap between germline ends came to 8 bases. The CDR3 DNA is TGTGCCAGCAGTCAATCTAGTGAGCAGTTCTTC. Translation gives CASSQSSEQFF.

There are a few counts of this clonotype. V gene TRBV20-1 combines with J gene TRBJ2-3, with 7 nucleotides matching TRBD2. CDR3 size: 19 residues. Trimming cost V 0 bases and J 3 bases; bases outside gene matches: 18. Germline-derived CDR1 and CDR2 are DFQATT and SNEGSKA (reference sequence). CDR3 in DNA: TGCAGTGCTAGAGATGTAGTGGGGACTACCGGCTGGGGGACAGATACGCAGTATTTT. This encodes CSARDVVGTTGWGTDTQYF.

This clonotype was counted between two and nine times. J is TRBJ2-7 and V is TRBV20-1, with D perhaps matching TRBD1 or TRBD2 (5 bases each). The V gene lost 0 bases and the J gene lost 3 bases, with 9 bases spanning the gap. CDR3 length: 13 residues. CDR1 and CDR2 from the germline V gene are DFQATT and SNEGSKA (reference sequence). CDR3 sequence: CSARDGGIYEQYF. CDR3 nucleotide sequence: TGCAGTGCTAGAGATGGGGGAATCTACGAGCAGTACTTC.

A few counts support this clonotype. The chain uses TRBV20-1 and TRBJ2-5; 9 bases align to TRBD2. Germline CDR1 reads DFQATT; CDR2 reads SNEGSKA (reference sequence). With 5 bases clipped from V and 4 bases from J, the junction kept 8 bases outside the gene matches. CDR3 length equals 14 residues. CDR3 loop: CSALAGGPGETQYF. The CDR3 nucleotides are TGCAGTGCTTTGGCGGGGGGGCCGGGAGAGACCCAGTACTTC.

This clonotype was counted only a few times. The gene calls are TRBV11-2 and TRBJ1-2; tentative D call: TRBD1 (6 bases). The ends were cut back, 4 bases at V and 8 bases at J, with 26 bases in the middle. This CDR3 comprises 17 residues. Per the germline V gene, CDR1 is SGHAT and CDR2 is FQNNGV. Here the CDR3 DNA reads TGTGCCAGCAGCTACGCCCTCGACAGGTCCGCACTAAACGGCTACACCTTC. It encodes CASSYALDRSALNGYTF.

This clonotype was seen many times. The J gene is TRBJ2-1, the V gene TRBV20-1; D could derive from TRBD1 or TRBD2 (5 bases each). V was cut by 3 bases and J by 1 base, with 16 bases left in between. The V gene's germline CDR1 is DFQATT and CDR2 SNEGSKA (reference sequence). This CDR3 has 16 amino acids. The CDR3 DNA is TGCAGTGCTAGTTACGGGACCCCTCGGTCCTACAATGAGCAGTTCTTC. This translates into CSASYGTPRSYNEQFF.

This clonotype has only a few counts. The chain links TRBV28 to TRBJ2-1, with 8 positions matching TRBD2. Germline-derived CDR1 and CDR2 are MDHEN and SYDVKM. Unmatched junction bases numbered 7, after V lost 5 bases and J lost 4 bases. CDR3 length: 15 residues. CDR3 sequence: CASSRGTRAYNEQFF. In DNA form, the CDR3 reads TGTGCCAGCAGTCGGGGGACTAGGGCGTACAATGAGCAGTTCTTC.

This clonotype was seen only a few times. The chain employs TRBV19 and TRBJ1-5; D is uncertain. The CDR3 totals 15 residues. Germline V lookup: CDR1 LNHDA, CDR2 SQIVND (reference sequence). The V gene lost 3 bases and the J gene lost 2 bases, with 11 bases spanning the gap. The CDR3 is CASSMRQVGNQPQHF. The CDR3 nucleotides are TGTGCCAGTAGTATGAGGCAGGTGGGCAATCAGCCCCAGCATTTT.

This clonotype was seen repeatedly, ten times or more. The chain couples TRBV7-8 to TRBJ2-7; no clear D. The CDR3 sequence is 9 residues long. The germline gives CDR1 SGHVS, CDR2 FQNEAQ. V was trimmed by 8 bases and J by 4 bases, leaving 3 bases between them. CDR3 DNA: TGTGCCAGCGGGTACGAGCAGTACTTC. It is translated as CASGYEQYF.

Only a few counts were recorded for this clonotype. The chain links TRBV5-6 to TRBJ2-3; 7 bases align to TRBD1. The CDR3 contains 15 residues. V lost 6 bases to trimming and J lost 5 bases; unmatched junction nucleotides: 12. Germline loops: CDR1 SGHDT, CDR2 YYEEEE. CDR3 sequence (DNA): TGTGCCAGCACTGAGGACAGGTTGAGAGGAGATACGCAGTATTTT. This codes for CASTEDRLRGDTQYF.

This clonotype has ten or more counts. The rearrangement links TRBV29-1 to TRBJ2-7; 11 nucleotides match TRBD1. This CDR3 is 14 amino acids long. Germline assignment: CDR1 SQVTM and CDR2 ANQGSEA. V trimming: 3 bases; J trimming: 9 bases; junction bases outside the gene matches: 10. The CDR3: CSVDSPGTGGRQYF. CDR3 nucleotide sequence: TGCAGCGTTGATAGCCCCGGGACAGGGGGGAGGCAGTACTTC.